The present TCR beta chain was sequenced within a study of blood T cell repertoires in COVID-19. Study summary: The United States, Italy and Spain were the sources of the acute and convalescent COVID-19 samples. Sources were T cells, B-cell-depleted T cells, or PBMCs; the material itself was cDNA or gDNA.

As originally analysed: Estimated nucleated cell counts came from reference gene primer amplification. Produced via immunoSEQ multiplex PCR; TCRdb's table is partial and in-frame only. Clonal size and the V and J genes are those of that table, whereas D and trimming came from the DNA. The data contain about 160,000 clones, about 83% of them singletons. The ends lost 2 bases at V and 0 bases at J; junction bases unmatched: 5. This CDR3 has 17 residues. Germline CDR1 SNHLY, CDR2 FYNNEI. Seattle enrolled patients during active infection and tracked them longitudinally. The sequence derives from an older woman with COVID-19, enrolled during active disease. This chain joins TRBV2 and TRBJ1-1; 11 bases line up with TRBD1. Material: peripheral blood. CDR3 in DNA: TGTGCCAGCAGTGAAAGGTGGACAGGGGGCATGAACACTGAAGCTTTCTTT. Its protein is CASSERWTGGMNTEAFF.